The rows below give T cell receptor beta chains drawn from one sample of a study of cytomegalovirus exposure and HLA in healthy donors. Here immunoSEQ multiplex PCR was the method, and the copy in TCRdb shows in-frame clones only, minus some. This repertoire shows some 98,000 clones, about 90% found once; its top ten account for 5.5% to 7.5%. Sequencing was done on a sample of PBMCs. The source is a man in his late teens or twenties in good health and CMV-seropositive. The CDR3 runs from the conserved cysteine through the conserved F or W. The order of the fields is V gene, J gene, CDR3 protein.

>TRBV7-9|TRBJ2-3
CASSFPRLGGEDTQYF
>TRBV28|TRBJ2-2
CASLRTVPVGNTGELFF
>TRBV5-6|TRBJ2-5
CASSLDLTGGTQYF
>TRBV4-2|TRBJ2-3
CASSRQSTPLSTDTQYF
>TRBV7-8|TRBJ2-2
CASSPLAGGLIGELFF
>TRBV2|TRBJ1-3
CASSVGQISGNTIYF
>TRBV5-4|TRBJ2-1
CASSPGGRENEQFF
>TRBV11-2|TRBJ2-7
CASSLEGTASYEQYF
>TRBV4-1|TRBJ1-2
CASSQAGGVSYGYTF
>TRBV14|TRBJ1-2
CASSQGKQGASYYGYTF
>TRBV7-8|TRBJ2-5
CASSLVRFSVGGVRKETQYF
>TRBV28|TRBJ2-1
CASYHGSGSYNEQFF
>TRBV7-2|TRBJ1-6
CASSLDSSSPLHF
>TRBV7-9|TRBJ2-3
CASSKRLAGGTDTQYF
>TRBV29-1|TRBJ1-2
CSVARFVDNGYTF
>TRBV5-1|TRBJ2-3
CASSPGESSDTQYF
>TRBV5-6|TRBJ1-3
CASSFGARDSGNTIYF
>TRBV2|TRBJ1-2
CASSEAGQLYGYTF
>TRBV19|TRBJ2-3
CASSPGLAGPTDTQYF
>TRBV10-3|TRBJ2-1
CAINPTSGGYNEQFF
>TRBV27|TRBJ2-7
CASSLSAQGIHYEQYF
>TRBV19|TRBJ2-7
CASSPGQDYEQYF
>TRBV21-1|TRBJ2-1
CASSNLFSGQSSYNEQFF
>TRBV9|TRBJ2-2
CASSGHRGRSGELFF
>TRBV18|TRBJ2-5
CASSPSRARVPHQETQYF
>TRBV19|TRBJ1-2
CASCWTAPNYGYTF
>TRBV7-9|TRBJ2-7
CATAWGQRLSEQYF
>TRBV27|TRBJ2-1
CASSSLAGGRGNEQFF
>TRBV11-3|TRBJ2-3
CASSSLVGGGDTQYF
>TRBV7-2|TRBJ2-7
CASSLRAGAREVSYEQYF
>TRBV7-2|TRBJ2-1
CASSPYNARGEQFF
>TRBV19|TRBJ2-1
CASNREPRNEQFF
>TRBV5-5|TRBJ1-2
CASSTGGSNYGYTF
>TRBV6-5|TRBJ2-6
CASSSPGLEGANVLTF
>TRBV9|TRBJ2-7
CASSVVPGGGYEQYF
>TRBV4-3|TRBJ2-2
CASSQVEGAGELFF
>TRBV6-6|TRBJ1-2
CASSSPEGHPYGYTF
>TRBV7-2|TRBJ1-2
CASSDDRNYGYTF
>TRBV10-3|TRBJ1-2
CAIKPGQGNYGYTF
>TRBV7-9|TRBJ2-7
CASSKLEAYEQYF
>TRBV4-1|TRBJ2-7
CASSQSRTGANYEQYF
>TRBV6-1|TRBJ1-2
CASSELEGAYGYTF
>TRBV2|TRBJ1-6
CASGPRSGGYNSPLHF
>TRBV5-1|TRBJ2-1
CASSPGDRTYNEQFF
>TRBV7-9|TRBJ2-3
CASSLRLAGATDTQYF